A selection of T cell receptor beta chains follows, all from one sample in a study of T-cell reconstitution after alpha-beta-depleted transplantation in children. TCRdb fed the PCR reads into MiXCR, producing one record per CDR3 protein. The sample records 150,000 to 200,000 distinct CDR3 sequences, approximately 10% being singletons. This specimen was PBMCs, taken before TCRalphabeta/CD19-depleted stem cell transplant. These receptors were taken from a boy between 2 and 15 years old with acute myeloid leukemia, due to receive a stem cell transplant. The CDR3 runs from the conserved cysteine through the conserved F or W. A D gene is named only where the DNA matches it firmly. Rows give clone size only sometimes, using once, few, many, or a class for an expanded clone.

CDR3 length	D gene	clone size	V gene	J gene	CDR3 DNA	CDR3 protein
17	TRBD1	many	TRBV13	TRBJ2-4	TGTGCCAGCAGCGTCAGACAGGGGGAGGTAGCCAAAAACATTCAGTACTTC	CASSVRQGEVAKNIQYF
18	TRBD2	many	TRBV7-8	TRBJ2-1	TGTGCCAGCAGCCCCCGATCCGGGACTAGCGGGGACTACAATGAGCAGTTCTTC	CASSPRSGTSGDYNEQFF
12	NA	NA	TRBV30	TRBJ2-7	TGTGCCTGGAGGAGGGGATTCTACGAGCAGTACTTC	CAWRRGFYEQYF
15	NA	many	TRBV3-1	TRBJ2-1	TGTGCCAGCAGCCGAGAGGGGGGGGGCAGCGATGAGCAGTTCTTC	CASSREGGGSDEQFF
13	NA	many	TRBV4-1	TRBJ2-1	TGCGCCAGCAGCCTCTCATTAGCGAAAGAGCAGTTCTTC	CASSLSLAKEQFF
16	NA	many	TRBV12-3/TRBV12-4	TRBJ2-1	TGTGCCAGCGTCGGAAGCGGAGGAGCAAGCTACAATGAGCAGTTCTTC	CASVGSGGASYNEQFF
16	TRBD2	many	TRBV25-1	TRBJ2-1	TGTGCCAGCAGTGATACACTAGCGGACTCCTACAATGAGCAGTTCTTC	CASSDTLADSYNEQFF
16	TRBD2	many	TRBV5-1	TRBJ2-3	TGCGCCAGCAGCTTCCCCGGGACTAGCGCCACGGATACGCAGTATTTT	CASSFPGTSATDTQYF
14	TRBD2	many	TRBV30	TRBJ2-1	TGTGCCGGACTACTAGCGGGGTCCTACAATGAGCAGTTCTTC	CAGLLAGSYNEQFF
16	NA	many	TRBV4-2	TRBJ2-1	TGTGCCAGCAGCCAAGAAGTATCGGGAGTGGTCGATGAGCAGTTCTTC	CASSQEVSGVVDEQFF
14	NA	many	TRBV20-1	TRBJ1-1	TGCAGTGCCACACCGGGCAGTAGTAACACTGAAGCTTTCTTT	CSATPGSSNTEAFF
13	NA	many	TRBV29-1	TRBJ2-7	TGCAGCGTTGCTGCGGAGCTCCCGCTCGAGCAGTACTTC	CSVAAELPLEQYF
14	NA	NA	TRBV19	TRBJ2-4	TGTGCCGCTGCTTCCCAGGGAGGCAAAAACATTCAGTACTTC	CAAASQGGKNIQYF
16	NA	many	TRBV12-3/TRBV12-4	TRBJ1-2	TGTGCCAGCAGTTTAGTACCGACAGGAGCTAACTATGGCTACACCTTC	CASSLVPTGANYGYTF
13	TRBD1	many	TRBV7-9	TRBJ1-6	TGTGCCAGCAGCTCCGTCCAGGGGGGACCCCTCCACTTT	CASSSVQGGPLHF
14	TRBD1	NA	TRBV5-1	TRBJ2-2	TGCGCCAGCAGCTGGACAGGGGCCACCGGGGAGCTGTTTTTT	CASSWTGATGELFF
18	TRBD1	many	TRBV5-5	TRBJ2-2	TGTGCCAGCAGCCCGGGCGCAGGGGGTGGACGAGGCACCGGGGAGCTGTTTTTT	CASSPGAGGGRGTGELFF
13	NA	NA	TRBV12-3/TRBV12-4	TRBJ2-4	TGTGCCTGCAGTATCATAGCCAAAAACATTCAGTACTTC	CACSIIAKNIQYF
14	TRBD2	many	TRBV6-5	TRBJ2-3	TGTGCCAGCAGTTACTCCCCGGGCGGGGGGCAGCAGTATTTT	CASSYSPGGGQQYF
14	NA	many	TRBV7-6	TRBJ2-5	TGTGCCAGCAGCCCCATTGGCAACGGGGAGACCCAGTACTTC	CASSPIGNGETQYF
14	TRBD1	many	TRBV20-1	TRBJ1-5	TGCAGTGCCCGCGCGGGGACAGGCAATCAGCCCCAGCATTTT	CSARAGTGNQPQHF
16	NA	many	TRBV4-2	TRBJ1-1	TGTGCCAGCAGCCAAGTTTCCTCAGTTTCATCCACTGAAGCTTTCTTT	CASSQVSSVSSTEAFF
17	NA	few	TRBV7-4	TRBJ2-3	TGTGCCAGCAGCCCAGAACACTTTGGAGTTAGCACAGATACGCAGTATTTT	CASSPEHFGVSTDTQYF
17	NA	many	TRBV12-3/TRBV12-4	TRBJ2-7	TGTGCCAGCAGTTTAAGAATTTCGGACAGAGAAAGTTGCGAGCAGTACTTC	CASSLRISDRESCEQYF
14	NA	many	TRBV11-3	TRBJ2-1	TGTGCCAGCAGCTTAGGCAGGGTAGGGGGTGAGCAGTTCTTC	CASSLGRVGGEQFF
15	TRBD2	many	TRBV12-3/TRBV12-4	TRBJ2-2	TGTGCCAGCAGAGGCGGACTAGCGGGACCCGGGGAGCTGTTTTTT	CASRGGLAGPGELFF
20	NA	many	TRBV12-3/TRBV12-4	TRBJ2-6	TGTGCCAGCAGGGATGGACGGAAGGGACTTCGTGTCTCTGGGGCCAACGTCCTGACTTTC	CASRDGRKGLRVSGANVLTF
15	NA	many	TRBV20-1	TRBJ1-3	TGCAGTGCTAGAGAGATGACGGGGGCCGGAAACACCATATATTTT	CSAREMTGAGNTIYF
14	NA	many	TRBV25-1	TRBJ2-2	TGTGCCAGCAGTGACCCCTTACAAGGCGGGGAGCTGTTTTTT	CASSDPLQGGELFF
15	TRBD1	many	TRBV12-3/TRBV12-4	TRBJ2-3	TGTGCCAGCAGAGCCGGACAGGGAGGCCCAGATACGCAGTATTTT	CASRAGQGGPDTQYF
14	NA	NA	TRBV7-3	TRBJ1-2	TGTGCCAGCAGCCGCAGGGGAGGAATCTATGGCTACACCTTC	CASSRRGGIYGYTF
15	NA	many	TRBV7-2	TRBJ1-1	TGTGCCAGCAGCCCGTCCCCCGGGGGGCGGACTGAAGCTTTCTTT	CASSPSPGGRTEAFF
18	TRBD1	many	TRBV6-5	TRBJ1-5	TGTGCCAGCAGTCCCGATCAGGGGGCAGGGAGCAGCAATCAGCCCCAGCATTTT	CASSPDQGAGSSNQPQHF
16	TRBD1	many	TRBV11-2	TRBJ2-1	TGTGCCAGCAGTCAATACAGGGGGATGTCCTACAATGAGCAGTTCTTC	CASSQYRGMSYNEQFF
15	TRBD2	many	TRBV29-1	TRBJ2-1	TGCAGCGTTGAAGAAGCCGGGACTAGCTACAATGAGCAGTTCTTC	CSVEEAGTSYNEQFF
15	NA	many	TRBV6-5	TRBJ1-1	TGTGCCAGCAGTTACTCGCTCGAGGCGAACACTGAAGCTTTCTTT	CASSYSLEANTEAFF
17	TRBD2	many	TRBV10-2	TRBJ2-1	TGCGCCAGCAGTGAAGCGACTAGCGGGAGTCAGAACAATGAGCAGTTCTTC	CASSEATSGSQNNEQFF
17	TRBD2	many	TRBV4-1	TRBJ2-5	TGCGCCAGCAGCCAAGACGGACTAGCGGGGGCCTCGGAGACCCAGTACTTC	CASSQDGLAGASETQYF
17	NA	many	TRBV5-6	TRBJ1-6	TGTGCCAGCAGCGCGGGCCCAGGGCTAGGGCATAATTCACCCCTCCACTTT	CASSAGPGLGHNSPLHF
14	TRBD1	NA	TRBV7-2	TRBJ1-1	TGTGCCAGCAGCTTAGGGACAGGGGGCAAAGTGGCTTTCTTT	CASSLGTGGKVAFF
12	NA	many	TRBV12-3/TRBV12-4	TRBJ2-1	TGTGCCAGCAGTTTACCAGAACATCACAGGTTCTTC	CASSLPEHHRFF